A single sample gave rise to the 21 T cell receptor beta chains below, sequenced in a study of glioma-infiltrating T cells. Using RNA template, CDR3s of TCR alpha and beta were amplified with iRepertoire arm-PCR. TCRdb passed the multiplex PCR reads through MiXCR, listing each CDR3 protein once. The sample yields 100,000 to 150,000 distinct CDR3 sequences, roughly a quarter seen once. The specimen was glioma tissue, nonneoplastic brain tissue, or PBMCs (not recorded which). These receptors all stem from a human donor with low-grade glioma or glioblastoma, undergoing nonglioma brain surgery, or in good health (not recorded which).

This clonotype was seen a few times. The rearrangement joins TRBV7-8 to TRBJ2-2; TRBD1 matches 11 bases. Germline V lookup: CDR1 SGHVS, CDR2 FQNEAQ. V gave up 2 bases and J gave up 6 bases; unmatched junction bases: 8. CDR3 length: 17 amino acids. The CDR3 DNA reads TGTGCCAGCAGCTTATGGAGGGGGACAGGGGGATCCGGGGAGCTGTTTTTT. Translation gives CASSLWRGTGGSGELFF.

This chain joins TRBV6-1 and TRBJ1-3, with 8 bases lining up with TRBD1. CDR3 length equals 15 residues. Germline V lookup: CDR1 MNHNS, CDR2 SASEGT. J lost 0 bases, V lost 5 bases, and 3 bases had no gene match. The CDR3 sequence is CASSHDRGSGNTIYF. Here the CDR3 DNA reads TGTGCCAGCAGTCACGACAGGGGCTCTGGAAACACCATATATTTT.

This clonotype appeared many times. The rearrangement joins TRBV20-1 to TRBJ2-3; 10 bases line up with TRBD2. This CDR3 is built from 16 residues. The germline V gene has CDR1 DFQATT and CDR2 SNEGSKA (reference sequence). The trim removed 1 base at V and 4 bases at J, leaving 8 bases unmatched. As DNA, the CDR3 is TGCAGTGCTAGAGGTTGGCTAGCGGGGGCGGCAGATACGCAGTATTTT. Translation: CSARGWLAGAADTQYF.

The chain couples TRBV10-3 to TRBJ1-1; maybe TRBD1 (5 bases). The CDR3 has 14 amino acids. The ends were cut back, 0 bases at V and 4 bases at J, with 9 bases in the middle. Germline loops: CDR1 ENHRY, CDR2 SYGVKD. The CDR3 DNA reads as TGTGCCATCAGTGAGTCGCCAGGGTCCACTGAAGCTTTCTTT. Translated, it gives CAISESPGSTEAFF.

This clonotype was detected ten times or more. V and J are TRBV27 and TRBJ1-1; D uncertain. V was trimmed by 7 bases and J by 6 bases, leaving 15 bases between them. The germline V gene encodes CDR1 MNHEY and CDR2 SMNVEV (reference sequence). The CDR3 extends over 13 amino acids. The CDR3 DNA is TGTGCCAGCATCGGAGAGGGAAGGGCTGAAGCTTTCTTT. Translation: CASIGEGRAEAFF.

A remark on this clonotype: This may come from a read error, since a much larger clone is one base off. This chain joins TRBV25-1 and TRBJ1-1; D not resolved. Trimming pared 2 bases from V and 7 bases from J, leaving 8 bases between. This CDR3 is built from 12 residues. The germline CDR1 and CDR2 sequences are MGHDK and SYGVNS. CDR3 loop: CASSESRLEAFF. CDR3 in DNA: TGTGCCAGCAGTGAAAGCCGCCTTGAAGCTTTCTTT.

The chain uses TRBV2 and TRBJ1-6, with D uncertain. Germline CDR1 reads SNHLY; CDR2 reads FYNNEI. This CDR3 contains 12 residues. Trimming removed 1 base at V and 13 bases at J, with 8 bases between. The CDR3 loop reads CASSEDTPPLHF. The CDR3 DNA follows: TGTGCCAGCAGTGAAGATACCCCCCCCCTCCACTTT. Combining the CDR3 with reference TRBV2 and TRBJ1-6 gives the whole variable domain EPEVTQTPSHQVTQMGQEVILRCVPISNHLYFYWYRQILGQKVEFLVSFYNNEISEKSEIFDDQFSVERPDGSNFTLKIRSTKLEDSAMYFCASSEDTPPLHFGNGTRLTVT.

A word on this clonotype: Given a much more abundant clone one base away, this may be a read error. This rearrangement joins TRBV15 to TRBJ1-2; D unresolved. Germline CDR1 and CDR2: LNHNV and YYDKDF (reference sequence). The CDR3 is 13 amino acids. V was trimmed by 2 bases and J by 7 bases, leaving 11 bases between them. In nucleotides, the CDR3 is TGTGCCACCAGCAGATACCGGGAGGTTGGCTACACCTTC. Translating it yields CATSRYREVGYTF.

The J gene is TRBJ2-7, the V gene TRBV7-3; D is perhaps TRBD1 (6 bases). The V end lost 5 bases, the J end lost 2 bases, and 22 bases lay between the germline ends. Germline-derived CDR1 and CDR2 are SGHTA and FQGTGA. The CDR3 sequence is 17 residues long. The CDR3 reads CASSPKRWRQVAYEQYV. Here the CDR3 DNA reads TGTGCCAGCAGCCCTAAAAGGTGGAGACAGGTCGCCTACGAGCAGTACGTC.

The sample holds a few counts of this clonotype. The J gene is TRBJ2-3, the V gene TRBV12-3 or TRBV12-4; a weak D match, TRBD2 (6 bases). V lost 0 bases to trimming and J lost 4 bases, with 17 bases between them. This CDR3 comprises 17 residues. The CDR3, as DNA: TGTGCCAGCAGTTTAGCGGAGGGGCTTAGTATTGCAGATACGCAGTATTTT. Translated, it gives CASSLAEGLSIADTQYF.

The CDR3 DNA reads as TGCGCCAGCAGCCAACAATGGGGGGCTGGGGCTTTCTTT. This codes for CASSQQWGAGAFF. This sequence joins TRBV4-1 and TRBJ1-1; D is possibly TRBD1 (6 bases). In germline, CDR1 is MGHRA, CDR2 YSYEKL. V was cut by 2 bases and J by 11 bases, with 15 bases left in between. The CDR3 length is 13 residues.

This clonotype was observed many times. The chain recombines TRBV6-1 with TRBJ1-1; D is unclear. V shed 1 base and J shed 1 base, with 10 bases lying between them. The germline CDR1 and CDR2 sequences are MNHNS and SASEGT. CDR3 length equals 15 residues. DNA of the CDR3: TGTGCCAGCAGTGAAGAGGGCAGCCGGAACACTGAAGCTTTCTTT. The encoded protein is CASSEEGSRNTEAFF.

Ten or more counts support this clonotype. V usage is TRBV12-3 or TRBV12-4 and J usage is TRBJ2-1; the D gene could be TRBD1 or TRBD2 (5 bases each). V shed 6 bases and J shed 2 bases, with 17 bases lying between them. The CDR3 totals 16 residues. The CDR3 loop is CASSNTRDGPYNEQFF. As DNA, the CDR3 is TGTGCCAGCAGCAACACCCGGGACGGACCCTACAATGAGCAGTTCTTC.

This clonotype was observed a single time. A single base separates this from a much larger clone, so it may be a read error. J is TRBJ1-1 and V is TRBV28; D not resolved. The CDR3 is 16 residues long. The V and J ends lost 4 bases and 4 bases respectively, with 19 bases between them. From germline, CDR1 is MDHEN and CDR2 SYDVKM. Here the CDR3 reads CASSSKGRRMSTEAFF. As DNA, the CDR3 is TGTGCCAGCAGTTCTAAGGGAAGGAGAATGAGCACTGAAGCTTTCTTT.

This clonotype was seen many times. The chain employs TRBV27 and TRBJ2-7; D remains ambiguous. In germline, CDR1 is MNHEY, CDR2 SMNVEV (reference sequence). The germline V and J ends were trimmed by 9 bases and 4 bases, with 7 bases remaining between them. The CDR3 is 10 amino acids. DNA for the CDR3: TGTGCCAGTAAGAAGTACGAGCAGTACGTC. Protein product: CASKKYEQYV.

This clonotype was seen more than once but under ten times. The chain links TRBV6-1 to TRBJ1-1; D is undetermined. Trimming removed 2 bases from V and 2 bases from J, with 9 bases in between. The germline CDR1 and CDR2 sequences are MNHNS and SASEGT. The CDR3 runs 14 residues. CDR3 protein: CASSERGANTEAFF. The CDR3 nucleotides read TGTGCCAGCAGTGAACGAGGAGCAAACACTGAAGCTTTCTTT.

The V call is TRBV28, the J call TRBJ1-1, with 7 bases lining up with TRBD1. V shed 2 bases and J 5 bases; nucleotides not matched to a gene: 8. From germline, CDR1 is MDHEN and CDR2 SYDVKM. The CDR3 sequence is 15 residues long. CDR3 DNA sequence: TGTGCCAGCAGTTTAAGAGCAGGGGGGGATACTGAAGCTTTCTTT. Translated, it gives CASSLRAGGDTEAFF.

This clonotype has a count of ten or more. This rearrangement joins TRBV20-1 to TRBJ2-1; perhaps TRBD1 as D (5 bases). This CDR3 is built from 12 residues. Germline V lookup: CDR1 DFQATT, CDR2 SNEGSKA (reference sequence). Trimming stripped 5 bases from V and 8 bases from J, with 13 bases between. The CDR3 DNA reads TGCAGTGCTGCCCAAGGGGCCGATGAGCAGTTCTTC. Translating it yields CSAAQGADEQFF.

The rearrangement joins TRBV4-1 to TRBJ2-3; D may be TRBD1 (5 bases). V was shortened by 3 bases and J by 7 bases, with 14 bases between the two germline ends. Germline V gene sequence: CDR1 MGHRA, CDR2 YSYEKL. The CDR3 contains 14 residues. The CDR3 DNA sequence: TGCGCCAGCAGCCATCCCATCTCAGGGAATACGCAGTATTTT. Its translation is CASSHPISGNTQYF.

The chain couples TRBV28 to TRBJ1-4; tentative D call: TRBD1 (6 bases). V was shortened by 10 bases and J by 4 bases, with 16 bases between the two germline ends. Germline values: CDR1 MDHEN, CDR2 SYDVKM. There are 14 residues in the CDR3. CDR3 residues: CATTRTASNEKLFF. In DNA, the CDR3 is TGTGCCACTACCAGGACAGCCAGTAATGAAAAACTGTTTTTT.

This clonotype was seen ten or more times. The chain uses TRBV6-1 and TRBJ2-1; 9 bases match TRBD1. This CDR3 has 14 residues. J was trimmed by 8 bases and V by 5 bases; bases with no gene match: 7. Germline V CDR1 and CDR2: MNHNS, SASEGT. CDR3 coding DNA: TGTGCCAGCAGTATCTGGGACAGGGACGATGAGCAGTTCTTC. It specifies CASSIWDRDDEQFF.